What follows is one T cell receptor beta chain and its context. The antigen is undetermined. These data belong to a study of cytomegalovirus exposure and HLA in healthy donors. Study details: Counted in an early data release were approximately 85 million unique TCRs from HLA-typed donors. Points from the study as a whole: It has been reported that TCR beta sequences accurately predicted the HLA-A and HLA-B alleles of most subjects. Whilst most TCR sequences proved rare, a subset of public TCRs occurred across many donors. Later work found that TCR association rates differed between HLA loci; DRB1 had the most and HLA-C the fewest.

Both 60 Vbeta primers and 13 Jbeta primers went into the PCR. Using immunoSEQ multiplex PCR, the repertoire was profiled, and TCRdb retains in-frame clones only, with some absent. The sample holds around 71,000 clones, around 70% seen once. V was cut by 7 bases and J by 6 bases, with 20 bases left in between. Germline assignment: CDR1 SGDLS and CDR2 YYNGEE. This CDR3 has 15 amino acids. This chain joins TRBV9 and TRBJ2-1; D perhaps matches TRBD2 (6 bases). The sample was PBMCs. The TCR originated in a male donor in good health and CMV-seropositive. The CDR3 spells CASSRSGGVGNEQFF. CDR3 nucleotide sequence: TGTGCCAGCTCTCGCTCCGGAGGGGTTGGCAATGAGCAGTTCTTC.